A selection of T cell receptor beta chains follows, all from one sample in a study of blood T cell repertoires in COVID-19. Sequencing was performed with immunoSEQ multiplex PCR; in TCRdb, only in-frame clones are kept and a portion is missing. The table includes roughly 250,000 clones, about 89% detected once. Material: peripheral blood. The source is a man in his forties who had recovered from COVID-19. Both conserved end residues are part of each CDR3. The D gene is left open where the match is weak. Clone size is stated in some rows and not others, as once, few, many or a class when expanded.

TRBJ2-7 TRBD1 - TRBV6-5 TGTGCCAGCAGCCGGACCCGACAGGGGGCAAACGAGCAGTACTTC CASSRTRQGANEQYF
TRBJ1-1 - - TRBV18 TGTGCCAGCTCACCATGGGCGAACACTGAAGCTTTCTTT CASSPWANTEAFF
TRBJ2-1 - - TRBV7-6 TGTGCCAGCAGCTTTAATCCTCGTGGGGGGGCCGCCGGCAATGAGCAGTTCTTC CASSFNPRGGAAGNEQFF
TRBJ2-1 TRBD2 - TRBV9 TGTGCCAGCAGCGTAGAAAGCGGGGGGCTTTACAATGAGCAGTTCTTC CASSVESGGLYNEQFF
TRBJ2-3 - - TRBV18 TGTGCCAGCTCACCAAGCCTGCTAGCACTAAGCACAGATACGCAGTATTTT CASSPSLLALSTDTQYF
TRBJ2-1 TRBD2 - TRBV6-5 TGTGCCAGCAGTTACGCTAGCGGGAGGACTAGCAATGAGCAGTTCTTC CASSYASGRTSNEQFF
TRBJ2-3 TRBD2 - TRBV2 TGTGCCAGCAGTGGGCTAGCGGGAGTAAGGGATACGCAGTATTTT CASSGLAGVRDTQYF
TRBJ2-6 TRBD1 - TRBV2 TGTGCCAGCGACAGGGCTGGGGCCAACGTCCTGACTTTC CASDRAGANVLTF
TRBJ2-7 TRBD2 - TRBV30 TGTGCCTGGACCGAACAACGGTGGGGACTAGCGGGAGAGGGGCGCGAGCAGTACTTC CAWTEQRWGLAGEGREQYF
TRBJ2-1 TRBD1 - TRBV30 TGTGCCTGGCTGGGACAGACATTCTCCTACAATGAGCAGTTCTTC CAWLGQTFSYNEQFF
TRBJ1-3 TRBD1 - TRBV2 TGTGCCAGCACAAAGGACAGGGCCAGAAACACCATATATTTT CASTKDRARNTIYF
TRBJ1-2 TRBD1 - TRBV5-6 TGTGCCAGCAGCTTAAAGGGACAGGGGGCCTACTATGGCTACACCTTC CASSLKGQGAYYGYTF
TRBJ1-2 TRBD1 - TRBV5-4 TGTGCCAGCAGCCGGTTCGGGACAGGACTCTACTATGGCTACACCTTC CASSRFGTGLYYGYTF
TRBJ2-7 TRBD1 - TRBV13 TGTGCCAGCAGCGCCCCAGACAGGGGCTCCTACGAGCAGTACTTC CASSAPDRGSYEQYF
TRBJ2-2 - - TRBV7-9 TGTGCCAGCAGCGGTGATGTGGGGGCCGTCGGGGAGCTGTTTTTT CASSGDVGAVGELFF
TRBJ1-1 TRBD1 few TRBV27 TGTGCCAGCAGTCCCCGAAACTTTATCGGGACAGGGGGTGAAGCTTTCTTT CASSPRNFIGTGGEAFF
TRBJ2-1 - - TRBV9 TGTGCCAGCAGCGTAGGGGGAGTAAGGTTCAATGAGCAGTTCTTC CASSVGGVRFNEQFF
TRBJ2-1 TRBD1 few TRBV2 TGTGCCAGCAGAGGGACAGGGGGCATATACAATGAGCAGTTCTTC CASRGTGGIYNEQFF
TRBJ2-1 TRBD2 - TRBV7-8 TGTGCCAGCAGCCGTTTAGCGGGAGGGTACAATGAGCAGTTCTTC CASSRLAGGYNEQFF
TRBJ1-4 - - TRBV7-9 TGTGCCAGCACCCGTTTGGGAGGGGACAATGAAAAACTGTTTTTT CASTRLGGDNEKLFF
TRBJ2-5 TRBD1 - TRBV6-1 TGTGCCAGCAGTGATGTAACAGGGGGCTCGGTAGAGACCCAGTACTTC CASSDVTGGSVETQYF
TRBJ1-6 - - TRBV6-5 TGTGCCAGCAGCGATAGACAGTCATATAATTCACCCCTCCACTTT CASSDRQSYNSPLHF
TRBJ2-7 TRBD1 once TRBV27 TGTGCCAGCAGTTTAGACAGGGGAAAGACTTACGAGCAGTACTTC CASSLDRGKTYEQYF
TRBJ2-1 TRBD2 - TRBV4-3 TGCGCCAGCAGCCAAGATGACGGGGGGGCCTATTACAATGAGCAGTTCTTC CASSQDDGGAYYNEQFF
TRBJ1-1 TRBD1 - TRBV6-5 TGTGCCAGCAGTTTGGACAGGGTGGTGACTGAAGCTTTCTTT CASSLDRVVTEAFF
TRBJ1-5 - - TRBV28 TGTGCCAGCACCCAAGCCAGGTATCAGCCCCAGCATTTT CASTQARYQPQHF
TRBJ1-5 TRBD1 - TRBV27 TGTGCCAGCAGTTCCATTTTAAGGGGGCGCGGTCAGCCCCAGCATTTT CASSSILRGRGQPQHF
TRBJ2-7 - - TRBV19 TGTGCCAGGAACCAGGGCTGGACCGAGCAGTACTTC CARNQGWTEQYF
TRBJ2-3 TRBD1 - TRBV6-6 TGTGCCAGCAGTTACTCGAGACAGGGTATGGATACGCAGTATTTT CASSYSRQGMDTQYF
TRBJ2-7 TRBD2 once TRBV19 TGTGCCAGTAGTAGGAGGACTAGCGGGAGGGAAGAGCAGTACTTC CASSRRTSGREEQYF
TRBJ1-4 TRBD1 few TRBV5-1 TGCGCCAGCAGCTTACAGGGGAGGAGGGCAACTAATGAAAAACTGTTTTTT CASSLQGRRATNEKLFF
TRBJ2-7 - - TRBV12-3/TRBV12-4 TGTGCCAGCAGACGAGGGCCGACCTACGAGCAGTACTTC CASRRGPTYEQYF
TRBJ2-7 TRBD1 few TRBV6-2/TRBV6-3 TGTGCCAGCCGCCCCCCGGGACAGGGCCTTTACGAGCAGTACTTC CASRPPGQGLYEQYF
TRBJ1-3 TRBD1 - TRBV30 TGTGCCTGGAGTGTAGTAGGCCAGGGGGCTACTGGAAACACCATATATTTT CAWSVVGQGATGNTIYF
TRBJ2-3 - - TRBV7-2 TGTGCCAGCAGCTTGCTACAGGGTGATACGCAGTATTTT CASSLLQGDTQYF
TRBJ2-3 - once TRBV7-9 TGTGCCAGCAGCTTAGTGGGGAGGGATACGCAGTATTTT CASSLVGRDTQYF
TRBJ2-3 TRBD1 - TRBV11-2 TGTGCCAGCAGGGACGACAGGGTAGCGCAGTATTTT CASRDDRVAQYF
TRBJ2-7 - - TRBV6-1 TGTGCCAGCAGTGAAGGCAGGGCGGACGAGCAGTACTTC CASSEGRADEQYF
TRBJ2-7 TRBD1 - TRBV10-3 TGTGCCATCAGTGATGGAGGACAGGGGGGACCCTACCGGTACTTC CAISDGGQGGPYRYF
TRBJ1-3 - - TRBV3-1/TRBV3-2 TGTGCCAGCAGCCAAGAAGGCCGAGGGAACACCATATATTTT CASSQEGRGNTIYF
TRBJ1-2 - - TRBV6-1 TGTGCCAGCAGTGAGGGCAGGGCTTACTATGGCTACACCTTC CASSEGRAYYGYTF
TRBJ1-1 - - TRBV5-6 TGTGCCAGCAGCTTAGGACGGGGGGAAGCTTTCTTT CASSLGRGEAFF
TRBJ2-1 - - TRBV19 TGTGCCAGTAGTATAGGCCACAGCTCCTACAATGAGCAGTTCTTC CASSIGHSSYNEQFF
TRBJ1-4 TRBD1 - TRBV9 TGTGCCAGCAGCGTAGCGAACAGGGGTAATGAAAAACTGTTTTTT CASSVANRGNEKLFF
TRBJ2-1 TRBD2 - TRBV13 TGTGCCAGCAGCTTATCGGGACTAGCCTCCTACAATGAGCAGTTCTTC CASSLSGLASYNEQFF
TRBJ2-1 TRBD2 once TRBV7-3 TGTGCCAGCAGTCGGTTTACTAGCGGGGATTACAATGAGCAGTTCTTC CASSRFTSGDYNEQFF
TRBJ2-2 - - TRBV9 TGTGCCAGCAGCGTAGGATCCGTGGCGGCCGGGGAGCTGTTTTTT CASSVGSVAAGELFF